The clone carrying this T cell receptor (beta chain) was seen once. Its matching antigen is unknown. Just one base apart from a much larger clone, this may be a read error. These data come from a study of blood T cells in healthy people across ages. Donation came from healthy Caucasian individuals in Russia who were aged about 6 to 100. Trimming removed 5 bases at V and 2 bases at J, with 14 bases between. Germline V lookup: CDR1 PRHDT, CDR2 FYEKMQ (reference sequence). The CDR3 loop spans 15 amino acids. Overall study findings and caveats: While age rose, TCR beta diversity per million T cells dropped in a roughly linear way.

Sample-barcoded 5' priming and a J-beta primer mix drove a second PCR of roughly 7 to 11 cycles. Using its own MiXCR run on the 5' RACE reads, TCRdb lists one record per CDR3 protein. The repertoire consists of just over 800,000 distinct CDR3 sequences, with approximately 65% occurring once and the leading ten covering 25% to 35%. The chain uses TRBV13 and TRBJ2-3, with unresolved D. This clonotype originated in a man younger than 45 in good health. Sequenced: blood. CDR3 region: CASSVAQKNTDTQYF. The DNA for the CDR3 is TGTGCCAGCAGCGTAGCACAGAAAAACACAGATACGCAGTATTTT.